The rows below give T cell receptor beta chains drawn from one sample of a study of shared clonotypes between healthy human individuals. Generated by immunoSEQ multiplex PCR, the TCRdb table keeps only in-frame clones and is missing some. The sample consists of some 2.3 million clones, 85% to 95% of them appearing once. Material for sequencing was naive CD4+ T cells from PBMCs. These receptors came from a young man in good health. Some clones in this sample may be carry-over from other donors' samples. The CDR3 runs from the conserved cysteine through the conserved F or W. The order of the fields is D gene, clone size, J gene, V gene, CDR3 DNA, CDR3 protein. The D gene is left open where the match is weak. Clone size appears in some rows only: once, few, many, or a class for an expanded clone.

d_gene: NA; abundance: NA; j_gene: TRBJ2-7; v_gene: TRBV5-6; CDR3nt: TGTGCCAGCAGCTCGACTGGTGCTAGGACCTGGGACGAGCAGTACTTC; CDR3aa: CASSSTGARTWDEQYF
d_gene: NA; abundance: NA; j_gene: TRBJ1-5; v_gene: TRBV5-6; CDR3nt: TGTGCCAGCAGCGCCTTCGGGGACAATCAGCCCCAGCATTTT; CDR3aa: CASSAFGDNQPQHF
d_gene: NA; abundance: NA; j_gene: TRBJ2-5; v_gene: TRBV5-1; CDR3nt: TGCGCCAGCAGCTGGGGCGTAGTAGCGGTGTACCAAGAGACCCAGTACTTC; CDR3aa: CASSWGVVAVYQETQYF
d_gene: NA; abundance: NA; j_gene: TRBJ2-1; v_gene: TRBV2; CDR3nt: TGTGCCAGCTTAACGGGGCCCTACAATGAGCAGTTCTTC; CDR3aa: CASLTGPYNEQFF
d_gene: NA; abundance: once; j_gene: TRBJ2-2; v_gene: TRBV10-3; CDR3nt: TGTGCCATCAGTGAGTCGGAGGGCGCCGGGGAGCTGTTTTTT; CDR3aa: CAISESEGAGELFF
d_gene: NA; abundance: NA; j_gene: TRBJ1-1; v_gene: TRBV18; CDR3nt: TGTGCCAGCTCACCGCTTTTGGCCCCGGGGACTGAAGCTTTCTTT; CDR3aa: CASSPLLAPGTEAFF
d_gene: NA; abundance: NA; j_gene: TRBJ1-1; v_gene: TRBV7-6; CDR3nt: TGTGCCAGCAGCTTACGGCAGAACACTGAAGCTTTCTTT; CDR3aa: CASSLRQNTEAFF
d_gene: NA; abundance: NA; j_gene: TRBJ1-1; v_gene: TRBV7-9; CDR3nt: TGTGCCAGCAGCTTAGAACGGTCCACTGAAGCTTTCTTT; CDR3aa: CASSLERSTEAFF
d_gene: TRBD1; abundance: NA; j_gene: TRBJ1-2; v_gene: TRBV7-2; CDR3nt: TGTGCCAGCAGCTCAATGACAGGGGGGATAGGCTACACCTTC; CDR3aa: CASSSMTGGIGYTF
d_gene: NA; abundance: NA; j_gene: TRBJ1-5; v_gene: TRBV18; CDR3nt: TGTGCCAGCTCCGGCACCGGATGGGGGAGCAATCAGCCCCAGCATTTT; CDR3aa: CASSGTGWGSNQPQHF
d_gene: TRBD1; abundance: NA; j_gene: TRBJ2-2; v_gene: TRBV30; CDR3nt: TGTGCCTGGAACAACCTACCGGGACAGGGAATGGCGGGCGTGACCGGGGAGCTGTTTTTT; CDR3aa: CAWNNLPGQGMAGVTGELFF
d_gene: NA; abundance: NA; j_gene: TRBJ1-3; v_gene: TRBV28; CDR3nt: TGTGCCAGCAGTTTATTAGGATCAGGAACTAACCGCCTCGGGAACACCATATATTTT; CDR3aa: CASSLLGSGTNRLGNTIYF
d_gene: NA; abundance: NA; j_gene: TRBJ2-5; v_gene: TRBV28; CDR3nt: TGTGCCAGCAGTTTACTAAGTGGGGAGACCCAGTACTTC; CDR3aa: CASSLLSGETQYF
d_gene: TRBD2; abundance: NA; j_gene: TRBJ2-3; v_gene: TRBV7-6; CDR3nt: TGTGCCAGCAGCTTTCGACTAGCGGGCCATGCGGATACGCAGTATTTT; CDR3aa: CASSFRLAGHADTQYF
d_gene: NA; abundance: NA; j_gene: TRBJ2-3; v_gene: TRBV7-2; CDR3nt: TGTGCCAGCAGCCTACCCCCCCCAAGACCCTCTAGGGCAGATACGCAGTATTTT; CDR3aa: CASSLPPPRPSRADTQYF
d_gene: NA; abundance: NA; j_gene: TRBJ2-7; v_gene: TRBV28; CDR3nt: TGTGCCAGCAGTCCGAGGACCCGTGTTGACCTATTC; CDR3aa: CASSPRTRVDLF
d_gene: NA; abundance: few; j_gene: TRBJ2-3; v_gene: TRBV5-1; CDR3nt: TGCGCCAGCAGCTTGGCAGGGCCCAGCACAGATACGCAGTATTTT; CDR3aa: CASSLAGPSTDTQYF
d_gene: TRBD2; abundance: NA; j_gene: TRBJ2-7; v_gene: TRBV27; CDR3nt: TGTGCCAGCAGCTCCGGGACTAGCAGAACCTACGAGCAGTACTTC; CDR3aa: CASSSGTSRTYEQYF
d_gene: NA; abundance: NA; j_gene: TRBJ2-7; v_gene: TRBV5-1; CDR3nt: TGCGCCAGCAGCTTAGGATCCCGGAGGGACGAGCAGTACTTC; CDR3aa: CASSLGSRRDEQYF
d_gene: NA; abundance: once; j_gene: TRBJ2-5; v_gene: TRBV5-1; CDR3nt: TGCGCCAGCAGCCCGAATCGGGACCCAAGGTCGGAGACCCAGTACTTC; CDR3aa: CASSPNRDPRSETQYF
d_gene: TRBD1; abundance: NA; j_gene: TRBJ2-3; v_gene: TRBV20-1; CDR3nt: TGCAGTGCTACACAGGGGGATACGCAGTATTTT; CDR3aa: CSATQGDTQYF
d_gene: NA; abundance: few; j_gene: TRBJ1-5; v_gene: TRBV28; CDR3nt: TGTGCCAGCAGTTTACGGGGGGCCGGCCCCCAGCATTTT; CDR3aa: CASSLRGAGPQHF
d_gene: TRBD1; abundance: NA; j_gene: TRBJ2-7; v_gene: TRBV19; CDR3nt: TGTGCCAGTAGTACGACAGGGGGCCTCAACGAGCAGTACTTC; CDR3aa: CASSTTGGLNEQYF
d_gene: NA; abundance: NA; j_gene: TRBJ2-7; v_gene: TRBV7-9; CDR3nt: TGTGCCAGCGCATTAGACCATGACGGGGGGCTCGGCGAGCAGTACTTC; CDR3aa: CASALDHDGGLGEQYF
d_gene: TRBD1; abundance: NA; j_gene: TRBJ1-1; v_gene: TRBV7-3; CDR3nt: TGTGCCAGCAGCACCGACAGGGGGACTGAAGCTTTCTTT; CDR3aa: CASSTDRGTEAFF
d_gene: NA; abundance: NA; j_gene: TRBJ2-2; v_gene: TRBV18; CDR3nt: TGTGCCAGCTCACCCCAGGACATTGCCGGGGAGCTGTTTTTT; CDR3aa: CASSPQDIAGELFF
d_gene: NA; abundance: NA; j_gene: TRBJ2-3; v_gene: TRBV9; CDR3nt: TGTGCCAGCAGCGTCCTAGGGGGAGGCACAGATACGCAGTATTTT; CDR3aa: CASSVLGGGTDTQYF
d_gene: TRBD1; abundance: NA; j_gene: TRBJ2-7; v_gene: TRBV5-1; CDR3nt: TGCGCCAGCAGCTCTGGACAGGGCGGCGAGCAGTACTTC; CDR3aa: CASSSGQGGEQYF
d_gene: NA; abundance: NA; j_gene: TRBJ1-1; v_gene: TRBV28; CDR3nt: TGTGCCAGCACTAAAGGGACTTTACTGGGGGGGTTGATGTGGTTT; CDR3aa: CASTKGTLLGGLMWF
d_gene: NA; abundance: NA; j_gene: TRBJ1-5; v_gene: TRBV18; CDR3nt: TGTGCCAGCTCACCACCGAACGGAGTGGGTCAGCCCCAGCATTTT; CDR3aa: CASSPPNGVGQPQHF
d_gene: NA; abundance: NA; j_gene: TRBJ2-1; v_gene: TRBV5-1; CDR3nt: TGCGCCAGCAGCTTTGGGCTAGCAGATTACAATGAGCAGTTCTTC; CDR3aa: CASSFGLADYNEQFF
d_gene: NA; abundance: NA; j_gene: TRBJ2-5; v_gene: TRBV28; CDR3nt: TGTGCCAGCAGTTGGGCCTTTAGCGAGCCAACTGTACAAGAGACCCAGTACTTC; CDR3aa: CASSWAFSEPTVQETQYF
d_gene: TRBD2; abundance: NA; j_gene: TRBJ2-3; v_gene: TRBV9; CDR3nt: TGTGCCAGCAGCGTAGATGGGGGCGGGAGGCTTAGCACAGATACGCAGTATTTT; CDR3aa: CASSVDGGGRLSTDTQYF
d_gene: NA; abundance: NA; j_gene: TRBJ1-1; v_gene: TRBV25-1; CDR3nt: TGTGCCAGCAGTGATCCGGGCACTGAAGCTTTCTTT; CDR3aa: CASSDPGTEAFF
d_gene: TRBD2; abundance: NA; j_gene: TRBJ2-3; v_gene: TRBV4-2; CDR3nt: TGTGCCAGCAGCCAAGAACTAGCGTGGGATACGCAGTATTTT; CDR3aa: CASSQELAWDTQYF
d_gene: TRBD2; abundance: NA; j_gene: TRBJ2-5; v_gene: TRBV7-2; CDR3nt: TGTGCCAGCAGCTTAGAAGGACTAGCGGGAGTAGAGACCCAGTACTTC; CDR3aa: CASSLEGLAGVETQYF
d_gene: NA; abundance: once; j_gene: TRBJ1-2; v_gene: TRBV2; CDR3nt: TGTGCCAGCAGTGAACTTTTCGCTGCTAACTATGGCTACACCTTC; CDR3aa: CASSELFAANYGYTF
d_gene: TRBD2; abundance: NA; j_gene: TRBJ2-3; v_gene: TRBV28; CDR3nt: TGTGCCAGCAGTTTATCGCTAGCGGGACCCGCAGATGCGCAGTATTTT; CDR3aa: CASSLSLAGPADAQYF
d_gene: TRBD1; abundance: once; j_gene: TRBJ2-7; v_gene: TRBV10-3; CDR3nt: TGTGCCATCAGTGAGGCTTTCCGGACAGGGTTCGACGAGCAGTACTTC; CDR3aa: CAISEAFRTGFDEQYF
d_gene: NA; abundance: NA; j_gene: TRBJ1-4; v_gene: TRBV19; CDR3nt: TGTGCCAGTAGCCCCGTGGGGATAGCTAATGAAAAACTGTTTTTT; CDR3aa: CASSPVGIANEKLFF
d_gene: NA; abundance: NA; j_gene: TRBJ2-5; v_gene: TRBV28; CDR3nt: TGTGCCAGCAGTTCACCAACTCTTCGCGCGGAGACCCAGTACTTC; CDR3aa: CASSSPTLRAETQYF
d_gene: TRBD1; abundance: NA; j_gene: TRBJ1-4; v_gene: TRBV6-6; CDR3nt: TGTGCCAGCAGCACTGACAGGGGAGGGAAACTGTTTTTT; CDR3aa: CASSTDRGGKLFF
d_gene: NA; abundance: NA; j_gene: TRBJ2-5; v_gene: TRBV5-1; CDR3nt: TGCGCCAGCAGCTTGGGTCCCTTTAGCCAAGAGACCCAGTACTTC; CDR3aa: CASSLGPFSQETQYF
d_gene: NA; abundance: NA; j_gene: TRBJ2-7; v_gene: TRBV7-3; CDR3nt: TGTGCCAGCAGCTTATCCGGGCTGGGCGGAGTTTACTACGAGCAGTACTTC; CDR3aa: CASSLSGLGGVYYEQYF
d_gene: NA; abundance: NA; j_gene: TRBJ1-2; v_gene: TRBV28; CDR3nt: TGTGCCAGCAGTTCCGTCGCAGACAGAATCATCTATGGCTACACCTTC; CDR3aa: CASSSVADRIIYGYTF
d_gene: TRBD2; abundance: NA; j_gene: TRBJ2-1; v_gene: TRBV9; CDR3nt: TGTGCCAGCAGCGTGAGCGGGGCAGGATACAATGAGCAGTTCTTC; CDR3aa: CASSVSGAGYNEQFF
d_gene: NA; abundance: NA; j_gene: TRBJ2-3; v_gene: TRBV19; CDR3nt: TGTGCCAGTAGTATAGGTCCAGGAGTAGGCACAGATACGCAGTATTTT; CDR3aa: CASSIGPGVGTDTQYF
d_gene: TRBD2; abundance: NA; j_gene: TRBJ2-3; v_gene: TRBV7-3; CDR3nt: TGTGCCAGCAGCTGGACCTCTACGGGGGGGTATACGCAGTATTTT; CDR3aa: CASSWTSTGGYTQYF